Below, 30 T cell receptor beta chains from the same sample are listed, as sequenced in a study of regulatory T cells in long-lasting Graves disease. Time point specified: persistent/refractory GD, antithyroid drugs over 5 years with positive TRAb. PBMC-derived RNA was used for the TCR library. Both iRepertoire HTBI primers and Arm-PCR of CDR3 regions were used to build the TCR beta libraries. MiXCR, applied by TCRdb to the multiplex PCR reads, yields one record per CDR3 protein. The data hold more than 650,000 distinct CDR3 sequences, with 25% to 35% observed a single time. Specimen: peripheral blood mononuclear cells (PBMCs), collected when the disease was refractory, from a patient treated with antithyroid drugs. The source of these receptors is a female donor with Graves disease.

The rearrangement joins TRBV12-3 or TRBV12-4 to TRBJ2-2; 8 bases fit TRBD2. Trimming at V came to 7 bases and at J to 5 bases, leaving 9 bases not matched to a gene. CDR3 size: 15 residues. The chain's CDR3 is CASTPLGGGTGELFF. DNA of the CDR3: TGTGCCAGCACTCCGCTGGGCGGGGGGACCGGGGAGCTGTTTTTT.

Only a few counts were recorded for this clonotype. V usage is TRBV11-2 and J usage is TRBJ2-2; D might be TRBD2 (5 bases). Germline V gene sequence: CDR1 SGHAT, CDR2 FQNNGV. V lost 8 bases and J lost 0, with 13 bases in between. The CDR3 totals 15 residues. As DNA, the CDR3 is TGTGCCAGCGCCGAGGGCCAGGCGAACACCGGGGAGCTGTTTTTT. Translating gives CASAEGQANTGELFF. Supplemented by reference TRBV11-2 and TRBJ2-2, the full variable domain reads EAGVAQSPRYKIIEKRQSVAFWCNPISGHATLYWYQQILGQGPKLLIQFQNNGVVDDSQLPKDRFSAERLKGVDSTLKIQPAKLEDSAVYLCASAEGQANTGELFFGEGSRLTVL.

The chain links TRBV12-3 or TRBV12-4 to TRBJ2-6; TRBD1 aligns across 9 bases. V shed 5 bases, J shed 0 bases, and the junction held 5 bases outside the gene matches. CDR3 length: 17 residues. The CDR3 DNA reads TGTGCCAGCAGTCCGACAGGGGGGATCTCTGGGGCCAACGTCCTGACTTTC. Translated: CASSPTGGISGANVLTF.

This clonotype was counted between two and nine times. The J gene is TRBJ2-4, the V gene TRBV7-9, with 7 bases matching TRBD1. The CDR3 has 13 amino acids. V was pared by 1 base and J by 11 bases, with 5 bases of the junction left unmatched. Germline V gene sequence: CDR1 SEHNR, CDR2 FQNEAQ (reference sequence). The CDR3 DNA sequence: TGTGCCAGCAGCTTAGAGACAGGGTCGTTTCAGTACTTC. Amino acids: CASSLETGSFQYF.

This clonotype was seen ten or more times. The rearrangement uses TRBV12-3 or TRBV12-4 and TRBJ1-5; 7 bases line up with TRBD1. With 8 bases clipped from V and 5 bases from J, the junction kept 15 bases outside the gene matches. The CDR3 consists of 16 residues. CDR3 residues: CASPMRRDSIDQPQHF. CDR3 nucleotide sequence: TGTGCCAGCCCGATGCGTCGGGACAGCATAGATCAGCCCCAGCATTTT.

The V gene is TRBV3-1, the J gene TRBJ1-2; 8 bases fit TRBD1. From germline, CDR1 is LGHDT and CDR2 YNNKEL (reference sequence). The CDR3 has 17 residues. With 5 bases clipped from V and 7 bases from J, the junction kept 18 bases outside the gene matches. The chain's CDR3 is CASSDFTEADRVGGYTF. The CDR3 nucleotides read TGTGCCAGCAGCGACTTTACTGAAGCGGACAGGGTCGGTGGCTACACCTTC. The full variable domain, with the rest looked up from reference TRBV3-1 and TRBJ1-2, is DTAVSQTPKYLVTQMGNDKSIKCEQNLGHDTMYWYKQDSKKFLKIMFSYNNKELIINETVPNRFSPKSPDKAHLNLHINSLELGDSAVYFCASSDFTEADRVGGYTFGSGTRLTVV.

About this clonotype itself: This may stem from a read error, because a much larger clone lies one nucleotide away. This chain joins TRBV6-1 and TRBJ1-2; D gene ambiguous. Germline values: CDR1 MNHNS, CDR2 SASEGT. This CDR3 spans 15 amino acids. CDR3 in amino acids: CASREDGLANYGYTF. The CDR3 region has the DNA TGTGCCAGCAGGGAAGACGGACTAGCTAACTATGGCTACACCTTC.

J is TRBJ2-2 and V is TRBV3-1; a possible D gene is TRBD2 (6 bases). Germline-derived CDR1 and CDR2 are LGHDT and YNNKEL (reference sequence). The length of the CDR3 is 16 residues. The germline V and J ends were trimmed by 3 bases and 1 base, with 12 bases remaining between them. CDR3 region: CASSHAGTLNTGELFF. The CDR3, as DNA: TGTGCCAGCAGCCATGCCGGGACTTTGAACACCGGGGAGCTGTTTTTT. Full variable domain (rest looked up from reference TRBV3-1 and TRBJ2-2): DTAVSQTPKYLVTQMGNDKSIKCEQNLGHDTMYWYKQDSKKFLKIMFSYNNKELIINETVPNRFSPKSPDKAHLNLHINSLELGDSAVYFCASSHAGTLNTGELFFGEGSRLTVL.

The V and J genes are TRBV12-3 or TRBV12-4 and TRBJ1-5; 8 bases are shared with TRBD1. This CDR3 is 17 amino acids long. With V trimmed by 5 bases and J by 1 base, 10 bases remained unmatched. CDR3 protein: CASSTETGDQSNQPQHF. CDR3 sequence (DNA): TGTGCCAGCAGTACAGAGACAGGGGATCAGAGCAATCAGCCCCAGCATTTT.

This clonotype was seen a handful of times. The V call is TRBV6-1, the J call TRBJ1-2; D is perhaps TRBD1 (6 bases). The CDR3 consists of 15 residues. Germline CDR1 reads MNHNS; CDR2 reads SASEGT. V gave up 7 bases and J gave up 2 bases, with 17 bases separating them. The CDR3 DNA reads as TGTGCCAGCATTTCAACGGGGGGGCCGAACTATGGCTACACCTTC. This encodes CASISTGGPNYGYTF.

This clonotype was observed at least ten times. J is TRBJ1-1 and V is TRBV27; 8 nucleotides line up with TRBD1. After removal of 4 bases from V and 4 bases from J, the junction contained 5 bases not matched to a gene. The CDR3 sequence is 14 residues long. CDR1 is MNHEY and CDR2 is SMNVEV in the germline V gene (reference sequence). The CDR3 nucleotides are TGTGCCAGCAGTTCCCTCACAGGGGGCACTGAAGCTTTCTTT. Protein product: CASSSLTGGTEAFF.

The J gene is TRBJ1-5, the V gene TRBV7-2; TRBD1 aligns across 10 bases. The V and J ends lost 0 bases and 3 bases, in that order; junction bases with no gene match: 5. The germline CDR1 and CDR2 sequences are SGHTA and FQGNSA. The length of the CDR3 is 17 residues. The CDR3 DNA reads TGTGCCAGCAGCTTAGCCCTGGGACAGGGGTACAATCAGCCCCAGCATTTT. Translating it yields CASSLALGQGYNQPQHF.

This clonotype was counted between two and nine times. The chain combines TRBV5-4 with TRBJ1-2; perhaps TRBD1 as D (5 bases). V was pared by 4 bases and J by 4 bases, with 20 bases between. Germline V gene data show CDR1 as SGHNT and CDR2 as YYREEE (reference sequence). This CDR3 spans 16 amino acids. DNA for the CDR3: TGTGCCAGCAGCCTAATGGCGGCGGGGGGAGGCTATGGCTACACCTTC. It codes for CASSLMAAGGGYGYTF.

CDR3 in amino acids: CASSSTYSNQPQHF. The DNA for the CDR3 is TGTGCCAGCAGTTCGACATATAGCAATCAGCCCCAGCATTTT. V gene TRBV6-5 combines with J gene TRBJ1-5; D unclear. V lost 4 bases, J lost 0 bases, and 7 bases lay in between. The CDR3 extends over 14 amino acids. Germline loops: CDR1 MNHEY, CDR2 SVGAGI.

This clonotype was observed a few times. The chain links TRBV27 to TRBJ2-7; D perhaps matches TRBD1 (5 bases). Germline CDR1 reads MNHEY; CDR2 reads SMNVEV (reference sequence). V shed 5 bases and J shed 7 bases, with 18 bases lying between them. CDR3 length: 14 amino acids. CDR3: CASSRGRGRMEQYF. DNA for the CDR3: TGTGCCAGCAGTAGGGGCCGTGGACGCATGGAGCAGTACTTC.

This clonotype occurred many times. This chain uses TRBV28 with TRBJ1-5, with 8 bases aligning to TRBD1. CDR3 length equals 15 residues. Unmatched junction bases numbered 7, after V lost 3 bases and J lost 6 bases. Germline V gene data show CDR1 as MDHEN and CDR2 as SYDVKM. CDR3: CASSFGARGLQPQHF. The CDR3 bases are TGTGCCAGCAGTTTCGGGGCCAGGGGGCTTCAGCCCCAGCATTTT.

This sequence joins TRBV2 and TRBJ1-1; D ambiguous. Trimming stripped 7 bases from V and 0 bases from J, with 12 bases between. Germline V lookup: CDR1 SNHLY, CDR2 FYNNEI. This CDR3 is 14 amino acids long. The CDR3 DNA sequence: TGTGCCAGCACCCGGTGGGCCCTGAACACTGAAGCTTTCTTT. Its translation: CASTRWALNTEAFF.

This clonotype has a handful of counts. The V and J genes are TRBV9 and TRBJ1-3, with 8 nucleotides matching TRBD1. The CDR3 consists of 15 residues. V shed 0 bases and J 13 bases; nucleotides not matched to a gene: 12. Germline CDR1 SGDLS, CDR2 YYNGEE. The CDR3 loop reads CASSVGLDRETTIYF. The CDR3 bases are TGTGCCAGCAGCGTAGGACTGGACAGGGAAACGACTATATATTTT. Looking up the rest from reference TRBV9 and TRBJ1-3 gives the full variable domain: DSGVTQTPKHLITATGQRVTLRCSPRSGDLSVYWYQQSLDQGLQFLIQYYNGEERAKGNILERFSAQQFPDLHSELNLSSLELGDSALYFCASSVGLDRETTIYFGEGSWLTVV.

The rearrangement uses TRBV20-1 and TRBJ2-3; D unresolved. The germline V gene has CDR1 DFQATT and CDR2 SNEGSKA (reference sequence). CDR3 length: 11 amino acids. Trimming removed 3 bases from V and 6 bases from J, with 7 bases in between. The CDR3 DNA reads TGCAGTGCTAGCCTGCTGGATACGCAGTATTTT. This sequence encodes CSASLLDTQYF.

In its sample, this clonotype was seen a few times. The junction does not match germline at one end; this may be a read error. The chain has TRBV5-1 and TRBJ1-2, with no clear D. The CDR3 loop spans 14 amino acids. The V gene's germline CDR1 is SGHRS and CDR2 YFSETQ. This chain's CDR3 is CASSLDVSEYAYTF. CDR3 nucleotide sequence: TGCGCCAGCAGCTTGGACGTCTCAGAGTATGCCTACACCTTC.

V and J are TRBV5-1 and TRBJ2-5; D may be TRBD1 (6 bases). The CDR3 contains 15 residues. V was pared by 2 bases and J by 5 bases, with 16 bases between. In germline, CDR1 is SGHRS, CDR2 YFSETQ. Here the CDR3 DNA reads TGCGCCAGCAGCTTCGGCAGGGGTCGGTGGGAGACCCAGTACTTC. This encodes CASSFGRGRWETQYF.

The chain joins TRBV9 to TRBJ1-1, with D unclear. V lost 0 bases and J lost 1, with 10 bases in between. Germline values: CDR1 SGDLS, CDR2 YYNGEE. CDR3 length: 15 residues. CDR3 in DNA: TGTGCCAGCAGCGTAGCAGTGGTCACGAACACTGAAGCTTTCTTT. Protein product: CASSVAVVTNTEAFF. Full variable domain (remainder filled in from reference TRBV9 and TRBJ1-1): DSGVTQTPKHLITATGQRVTLRCSPRSGDLSVYWYQQSLDQGLQFLIQYYNGEERAKGNILERFSAQQFPDLHSELNLSSLELGDSALYFCASSVAVVTNTEAFFGQGTRLTVV.

A few counts support this clonotype. The J gene is TRBJ2-1, the V gene TRBV30; D gene uncertain. The V and J ends lost 4 bases and 2 bases respectively, with 3 bases between them. This CDR3 has 11 amino acids. Germline values: CDR1 GTSNPN, CDR2 SVGIG (reference sequence). The CDR3, as DNA: TGTGCCTGGAAGGCCTACAATGAGCAGTTCTTC. The encoded protein is CAWKAYNEQFF. Drawing the rest from reference TRBV30 and TRBJ2-1, the complete variable domain is SQTIHQWPATLVQPVGSPLSLECTVEGTSNPNLYWYRQAAGRGLQLLFYSVGIGQISSEVPQNLSASRPQDRQFILSSKKLLLSDSGFYLCAWKAYNEQFFGPGTRLTVL.

This chain uses TRBV20-1 with TRBJ1-1, with no clear D. The CDR3 loop spans 11 amino acids. V was clipped by 3 bases and J by 3 bases, with 5 bases between them. From germline, CDR1 is DFQATT and CDR2 SNEGSKA (reference sequence). As DNA, the CDR3 is TGCAGTGCTAGGGAATACACTGAAGCTTTCTTT. Protein: CSAREYTEAFF.

In its sample, this clonotype was seen many times. This rearrangement joins TRBV12-3 or TRBV12-4 to TRBJ1-2; D is ambiguous. The CDR3 consists of 17 residues. V shed 2 bases and J shed 7 bases, with 23 bases lying between them. CDR3 nucleotide sequence: TGTGCCAGCAGTTTAACGGCGCAAGGGCCTGTGGGTCCTGGCTACACCTTC. This encodes CASSLTAQGPVGPGYTF.

The chain has TRBV15 and TRBJ1-2; TRBD1 agrees at 10 bases. Trimming removed 3 bases from V and 6 bases from J; junction bases left unmatched: 4. The germline V gene has CDR1 LNHNV and CDR2 YYDKDF (reference sequence). The CDR3 is 14 amino acids. The CDR3 region is CATSRGGTGDGYTF. CDR3 DNA: TGTGCCACCAGCAGGGGGGGGACAGGGGATGGCTACACCTTC.

Here the CDR3 DNA reads TGTGCCGGCAAGACAGGGGGCGAAGGTCAGCCCCAGCATTTT. This translates into CAGKTGGEGQPQHF. The V gene is TRBV28, the J gene TRBJ1-5; 10 nucleotides agree with TRBD1. The V gene end was trimmed by 11 bases and the J gene end by 6 bases; junction bases not matched to a gene: 10. Germline V gene lookup returns CDR1 MDHEN and CDR2 SYDVKM. This CDR3 is 14 amino acids long. Full variable domain (outside the CDR3, taken from reference TRBV28 and TRBJ1-5): DVKVTQSSRYLVKRTGEKVFLECVQDMDHENMFWYRQDPGLGLRLIYFSYDVKMKEKGDIPEGYSVSREKKERFSLILESASTNQTSMYLCAGKTGGEGQPQHFGDGTRLSIL.

This chain links TRBV27 with TRBJ1-1; the D is unclear. V lost 4 bases to trimming and J lost 1 base, with 10 bases between them. CDR1 is MNHEY, CDR2 SMNVEV, per germline (reference sequence). The CDR3 consists of 14 residues. Written as DNA, the CDR3 is TGTGCCAGCAGTTCAGATCTACCGAACACTGAAGCTTTCTTT. As protein: CASSSDLPNTEAFF.

This clonotype was picked up many times. The CDR3 protein is CASSESRGSNQPQHF. The CDR3 nucleotides read TGTGCCAGCAGTGAAAGTAGGGGGAGCAATCAGCCCCAGCATTTT. The genes are TRBV6-1 and TRBJ1-5; D might be TRBD1 (6 bases). Trimming left V 2 bases short and J 1 base short, with 9 bases between. The CDR3 has 15 residues. Germline V gene data show CDR1 as MNHNS and CDR2 as SASEGT.

The chain joins TRBV15 to TRBJ1-5; D possibly corresponds to TRBD1 (5 bases). The CDR3 is 16 amino acids. Germline V CDR1 and CDR2: LNHNV, YYDKDF (reference sequence). The ends were cut back, 0 bases at V and 0 bases at J, with 9 bases in the middle. In DNA, the CDR3 is TGTGCCACCAGCAGAGATCTCAGGGCTAGCAATCAGCCCCAGCATTTT. Amino acid sequence: CATSRDLRASNQPQHF.